What follows are 9 T cell receptor beta chains derived from one specimen sequenced in a study of human T cells and chemical hapten exposure. TCRdb independently ran MiXCR on the RACE reads; one entry per CDR3 protein. The data show some 70,000 distinct CDR3 sequences, about a tenth seen once. Time point reported: patch test 2, 6 weeks after DPC sensitization. Treatment noted: therapeutic diphenylcyclopropenone sensitization with weekly scalp DPC. The sample here was whole blood, taken in connection with sensitization to the hapten diphenylcyclopropenone (DPC). The origin of the receptors is a woman aged 45-65 years with alopecia areata. Some clones in this sample may be carry-over from other donors' samples.

The sample holds a few counts of this clonotype. The chain has TRBV7-6 and TRBJ2-3; D gene ambiguous. Looked up from germline, CDR1 is SGHVS and CDR2 is FNYEAQ. The CDR3 contains 16 residues. V shed 2 bases and J shed 2 bases, with 14 bases lying between them. The CDR3 coding sequence is TGTGCCAGCAGCTTAATAGCACTCCAAACCACAGATACGCAGTATTTT. Its protein product is CASSLIALQTTDTQYF.

This clonotype occurred many times. V is TRBV20-1 and J is TRBJ1-5, with 8 bases fitting TRBD1. The CDR3 extends over 14 amino acids. Looked up from germline, CDR1 is DFQATT and CDR2 is SNEGSKA (reference sequence). The ends lost 6 bases at V and 1 base at J; junction bases unmatched: 5. CDR3 DNA: TGCAGTGCGCTAAACAGGGGGAGCAATCAGCCCCAGCATTTT. Its translation: CSALNRGSNQPQHF.

Many counts were recorded for this clonotype. The genes are TRBV29-1 and TRBJ1-4; 7 positions match TRBD1. The CDR3 totals 12 residues. V lost 7 bases and J lost 8; bases outside the gene matches: 7. Per germline, CDR1 SQVTM and CDR2 ANQGSEA. The CDR3 protein is CSAGGGLEKLFF. The CDR3 nucleotides read TGCAGCGCAGGGGGGGGGCTGGAAAAACTGTTTTTT.

This clonotype was observed at least ten times. The chain employs TRBV11-2 and TRBJ1-4; D ambiguous. This CDR3 is built from 13 residues. Germline V gives CDR1 SGHAT, CDR2 FQNNGV. V dropped 0 bases and J dropped 11 bases, with 10 bases sitting between them. The CDR3 is CASSLEVRGKLFF. The CDR3 DNA reads as TGTGCCAGCAGCTTAGAAGTTCGAGGGAAACTGTTTTTT.

In this sample, this clonotype turned up once. J is TRBJ2-2 and V is TRBV9; tentatively, D is TRBD1 or TRBD2 (6 bases each). This CDR3 spans 15 amino acids. CDR1 SGDLS and CDR2 YYNGEE come from the germline V gene. Between the trimmed V and J ends, which lost 7 bases and 6 bases, there was a span of 19 bases. The CDR3 sequence: CASGRGGGLAGELFF. DNA for the CDR3: TGTGCCAGCGGACGAGGGGGAGGCCTCGCCGGGGAGCTGTTTTTT.

This chain links TRBV5-1 with TRBJ2-3; D gene ambiguous. V lost 0 bases to trimming and J lost 2 bases, with 13 bases between them. From germline, CDR1 is SGHRS and CDR2 YFSETQ. CDR3 length: 16 amino acids. Here the CDR3 DNA reads TGCGCCAGCAGCTTGGCCAGACCCCTTGACACAGATACGCAGTATTTT. Translating gives CASSLARPLDTDTQYF.

Concerning this clonotype: Sequence at one end of the junction differs from germline and may be a read error. J is TRBJ1-1 and V is TRBV6-2 or TRBV6-3; D is unresolved. The CDR3 is 13 residues long. CDR1 is MNHEY and CDR2 is SVGEGT in the germline V gene. CDR3 DNA sequence: TGTGCCAGCAGTTGGCCCACGGGAACTGAAGATTTCTTT. It is translated as CASSWPTGTEDFF.

This chain links TRBV2 with TRBJ2-1; D not resolved. Germline-derived CDR1 and CDR2 are SNHLY and FYNNEI. CDR3 length equals 12 residues. The V end was cut by 4 bases, the J end by 7 bases, with 8 bases between. CDR3: CASSGGYNEQFF. The CDR3, as DNA: TGTGCCAGCAGTGGCGGCTATAATGAGCAGTTCTTC.

V gene TRBV11-2 combines with J gene TRBJ2-5, with 7 bases lining up with TRBD1. With 5 bases clipped from V and 1 base from J, the junction kept 13 bases outside the gene matches. The CDR3 has 17 residues. CDR1 is SGHAT and CDR2 is FQNNGV in the germline V gene. CDR3: CASSRAPGRGFQETQYF. In nucleotides, the CDR3 is TGTGCCAGCAGCCGGGCCCCCGGCAGGGGGTTCCAAGAGACCCAGTACTTC.